This TCR beta chain was profiled in a study of CD8 T cells in acute hepatitis C reinfection. The CDR3 length is 15 residues. Trimming shortened V by 7 bases and J by 6 bases, and 20 bases separated the two germline ends. Germline CDR1 and CDR2: SGHVS and FQNEAQ. The time point: naive CD8 control sorted from an acute-time-point sample. Measured with immunoSEQ multiplex PCR; TCRdb has only the in-frame clones, and not every one. The sample has 30,000 to 45,000 clones, approximately 85% seen once. Material: naive CD8+ T cells from PBMCs. The sequence came from a woman between 18 and 30 years old who spontaneously cleared hepatitis C infection. The gene calls are TRBV7-8 and TRBJ2-3, with D uncertain. CDR3 amino acids: CASIDTFSPGDTQYF. The CDR3 nucleotides are TGTGCCAGCATAGACACTTTCTCCCCTGGGGATACGCAGTATTTT. The entire variable domain, with the rest obtained from reference TRBV7-8 and TRBJ2-3, is as follows: GAGVSQSPRYKVAKRGQDVALRCDPISGHVSLFWYQQALGQGPEFLTYFQNEAQLDKSGLPSDRFFAERPEGSVSTLKIQRTQQEDSAVYLCASIDTFSPGDTQYFGPGTRLTVL.